This is a list of T cell receptor beta chains from one sample in a study of cytomegalovirus exposure and HLA in healthy donors. Only in-frame clones appear in the TCRdb table, and some are missing; sequencing was by immunoSEQ multiplex PCR. Of around 62,000 clones listed, around 78% are singletons. The material sequenced was PBMCs. These receptors were obtained from a man aged 35 to 55 in good health and CMV-seronegative. Each CDR3 is given with its conserved first and last residue. The D gene is left open where the match is weak. Clone size is given for some rows only: seen once, a few or many times, or a class if the clone is expanded.

TRBV11-2	TRBJ2-6	-	-	CASSWTHSGANVLTF	TGTGCCAGCAGCTGGACACACTCTGGGGCCAACGTCCTGACTTTC
TRBV7-2	TRBJ1-1	-	-	CASSPGGRGLNTEAFF	TGTGCCAGCAGCCCGGGGGGCAGGGGTTTGAACACTGAAGCTTTCTTT
TRBV5-4	TRBJ2-7	-	-	CASSLEFGSSYEQYF	TGTGCCAGCAGCTTGGAGTTCGGGAGTTCCTACGAGCAGTACTTC
TRBV29-1	TRBJ2-2	once	-	CSVSPTPREDTGELFF	TGCAGCGTTTCCCCTACTCCCAGGGAGGACACCGGGGAGCTGTTTTTT
TRBV5-5	TRBJ2-7	few	-	CASSFFLAGSYEQYF	TGTGCCAGCAGCTTCTTCCTAGCTGGCTCCTACGAGCAGTACTTC
TRBV27	TRBJ2-3	few	TRBD2	CASSLSLGGSSDTQYF	TGTGCCAGCAGTCTGTCCCTAGGCGGGAGCTCAGATACGCAGTATTTT
TRBV7-2	TRBJ1-5	-	-	CASSSPGGAIQPQHF	TGTGCCAGCAGCTCGCCTGGAGGCGCGATTCAGCCCCAGCATTTT
TRBV11-2	TRBJ2-2	-	TRBD1	CASSLIYRGAGELFF	TGTGCCAGCAGCTTAATCTACAGGGGGGCCGGGGAGCTGTTTTTT
TRBV5-4	TRBJ2-3	once	TRBD2	CASSPSGGERTQYF	TGTGCCAGCAGCCCTAGCGGGGGGGAGCGTACGCAGTATTTT
TRBV6-5	TRBJ1-2	-	-	CASSTYGYTF	TGTGCCAGCAGTACTTATGGCTACACCTTC
TRBV6-1	TRBJ1-2	-	-	CASSLSAGYNYGYTF	TGTGCCAGCAGTTTAAGTGCGGGATATAACTATGGCTACACCTTC
TRBV19	TRBJ1-1	-	-	CASSVRGINTEAFF	TGTGCCAGTAGCGTCAGGGGAATAAACACTGAAGCTTTCTTT
TRBV7-9	TRBJ2-1	-	-	CASSFGQLEQFF	TGTGCCAGCAGCTTTGGACAACTTGAGCAGTTCTTC
TRBV2	TRBJ2-5	few	-	CASSDAGARETQYF	TGTGCCAGCAGTGACGCGGGTGCGAGGGAGACCCAGTACTTC
TRBV7-3	TRBJ2-1	-	TRBD2	CASSLSPDGGAEQFF	TGTGCCAGCAGCTTAAGTCCCGACGGGGGGGCTGAGCAGTTCTTC
TRBV2	TRBJ1-3	few	-	CASSARLSGNTIYF	TGTGCCAGCAGTGCCCGACTCTCTGGAAACACCATATATTTT
TRBV27	TRBJ2-1	once	TRBD2	CASSLGLAVTNEQFF	TGTGCCAGCAGTCTGGGACTAGCGGTGACCAATGAGCAGTTCTTC
TRBV10-3	TRBJ2-7	-	-	CAISRDSHEQYF	TGTGCCATCAGTAGGGACTCCCACGAGCAGTACTTC
TRBV5-4	TRBJ2-5	few	TRBD1	CASSYLGQGETQYF	TGTGCCAGCAGCTACTTAGGACAGGGGGAGACCCAGTACTTC
TRBV6-1	TRBJ2-2	-	-	CASSEVAGELFF	TGTGCCAGCAGTGAAGTAGCCGGGGAGCTGTTTTTT
TRBV28	TRBJ1-1	-	-	CASSRSNSEAFF	TGTGCCAGCAGCCGATCGAACAGTGAAGCTTTCTTT
TRBV5-4	TRBJ1-1	-	-	CASSAPGTLNTEAFF	TGTGCCAGCAGCGCCCCCGGGACACTGAACACTGAAGCTTTCTTT
TRBV10-3	TRBJ1-6	-	TRBD1	CAIRGQGADNSPLHF	TGTGCCATCAGGGGACAGGGGGCGGATAATTCACCCCTCCACTTT
TRBV7-6	TRBJ1-5	-	-	CASSQGSPQPQHF	TGTGCCAGCAGCCAGGGTTCCCCTCAGCCCCAGCATTTT
TRBV5-6	TRBJ1-2	-	TRBD1	CASSLWDRFYTF	TGTGCCAGCAGCTTGTGGGACAGGTTCTACACCTTC
TRBV28	TRBJ1-5	-	-	CASSAGPHQPQHF	TGTGCCAGCAGCGCGGGGCCTCATCAGCCCCAGCATTTT
TRBV19	TRBJ1-6	-	TRBD1	CASSSGGSAYNSPLHF	TGTGCCAGTAGTTCAGGGGGCTCGGCTTATAATTCACCCCTCCACTTT
TRBV6-5	TRBJ2-7	-	TRBD1	CASSKGQGVINEQYF	TGTGCCAGCAGTAAAGGACAGGGGGTTATCAACGAGCAGTACTTC